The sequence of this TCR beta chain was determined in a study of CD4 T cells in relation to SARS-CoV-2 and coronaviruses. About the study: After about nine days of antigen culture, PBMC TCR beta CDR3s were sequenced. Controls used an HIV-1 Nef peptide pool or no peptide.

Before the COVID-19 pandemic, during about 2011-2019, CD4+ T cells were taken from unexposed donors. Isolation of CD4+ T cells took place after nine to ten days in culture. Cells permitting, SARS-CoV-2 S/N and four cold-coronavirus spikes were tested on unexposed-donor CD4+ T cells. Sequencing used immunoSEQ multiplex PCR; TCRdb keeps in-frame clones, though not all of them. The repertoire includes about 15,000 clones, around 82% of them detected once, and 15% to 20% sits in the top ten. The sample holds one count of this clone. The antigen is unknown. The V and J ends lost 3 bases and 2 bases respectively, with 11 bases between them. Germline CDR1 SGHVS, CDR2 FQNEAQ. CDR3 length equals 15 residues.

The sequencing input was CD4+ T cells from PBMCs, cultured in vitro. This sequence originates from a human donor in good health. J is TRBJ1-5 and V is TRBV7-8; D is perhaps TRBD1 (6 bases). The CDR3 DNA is TGTGCCAGCAGCTTTACCCAGGGGCGCAATCAGCCCCAGCATTTT. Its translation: CASSFTQGRNQPQHF. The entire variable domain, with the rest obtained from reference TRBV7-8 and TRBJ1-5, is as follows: GAGVSQSPRYKVAKRGQDVALRCDPISGHVSLFWYQQALGQGPEFLTYFQNEAQLDKSGLPSDRFFAERPEGSVSTLKIQRTQQEDSAVYLCASSFTQGRNQPQHFGDGTRLSIL.